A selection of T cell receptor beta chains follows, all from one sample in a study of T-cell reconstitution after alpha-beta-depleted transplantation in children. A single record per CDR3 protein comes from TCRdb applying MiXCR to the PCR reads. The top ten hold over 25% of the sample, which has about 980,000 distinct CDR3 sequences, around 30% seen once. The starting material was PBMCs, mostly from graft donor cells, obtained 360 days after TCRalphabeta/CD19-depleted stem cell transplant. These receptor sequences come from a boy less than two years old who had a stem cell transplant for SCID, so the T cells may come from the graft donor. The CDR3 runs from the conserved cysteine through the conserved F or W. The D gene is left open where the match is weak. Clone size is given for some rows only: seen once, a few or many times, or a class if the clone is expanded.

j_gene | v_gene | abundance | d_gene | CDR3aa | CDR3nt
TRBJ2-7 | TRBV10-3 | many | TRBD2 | CAISEPPGGDPLHF | TGTGCCATCAGTGAGCCACCTGGGGGGGACCCCCTGCACTTC
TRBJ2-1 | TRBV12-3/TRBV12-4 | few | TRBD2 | CASRFDSGGPLNEQFF | TGTGCCAGCAGGTTCGATAGCGGGGGGCCCCTGAATGAGCAGTTCTTC
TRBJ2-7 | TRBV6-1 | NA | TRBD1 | CASRPGQVEYEQYF | TGTGCCAGCAGACCCGGACAGGTTGAGTACGAGCAGTACTTC
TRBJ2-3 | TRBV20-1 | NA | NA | CSARDPPPDTQYF | TGCAGTGCCCGGGACCCACCACCAGATACGCAGTATTTT
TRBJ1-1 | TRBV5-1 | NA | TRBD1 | CASSQEQGEANTEAFF | TGCGCCAGCAGCCAAGAACAGGGGGAGGCGAACACTGAAGCTTTCTTT
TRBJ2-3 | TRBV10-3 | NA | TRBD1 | CAISEGGLGTDTQYF | TGTGCCATCAGTGAAGGGGGCTTGGGTACAGATACGCAGTATTTT
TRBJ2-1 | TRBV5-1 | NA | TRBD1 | CASSGNRGNYNEQFF | TGCGCCAGCAGCGGCAACAGGGGAAACTACAATGAGCAGTTCTTC
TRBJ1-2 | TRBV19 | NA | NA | CASSMSRARPLYGYTF | TGTGCCAGTAGTATGAGTCGTGCGCGCCCTCTCTATGGCTACACCTTC
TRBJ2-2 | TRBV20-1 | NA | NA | CSASWQMNTGELFF | TGCAGTGCTAGTTGGCAGATGAACACCGGGGAGCTGTTTTTT
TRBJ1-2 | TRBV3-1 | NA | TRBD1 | CASSPGQGMGYTF | TGTGCCAGCAGCCCGGGACAGGGAATGGGCTACACCTTC
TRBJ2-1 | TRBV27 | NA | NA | CASRGTYNEQFF | TGTGCCAGCAGGGGGACCTACAATGAGCAGTTCTTC
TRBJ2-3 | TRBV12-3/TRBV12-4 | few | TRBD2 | CASSLKLAGGLADTQYF | TGTGCCAGCAGTTTAAAACTAGCGGGGGGGCTTGCAGATACGCAGTATTTT
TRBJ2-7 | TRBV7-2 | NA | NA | CASSLQGWEQYF | TGTGCCAGCAGCTTACAGGGCTGGGAGCAGTACTTC
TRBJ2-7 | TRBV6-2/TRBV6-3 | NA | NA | CASSYSRTGFDEQYF | TGTGCCAGCAGTTACTCGAGAACTGGTTTTGACGAGCAGTACTTC
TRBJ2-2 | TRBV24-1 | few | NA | CATSDLRTAANTGELFF | TGTGCCACCAGTGATTTGAGGACAGCCGCGAACACCGGGGAGCTGTTTTTT
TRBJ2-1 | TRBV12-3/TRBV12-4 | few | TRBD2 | CASSGLAATGEQFF | TGTGCCAGCAGCGGACTAGCCGCCACCGGTGAGCAGTTCTTC
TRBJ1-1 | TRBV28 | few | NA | CASTPWENTEAFF | TGTGCCAGCACCCCATGGGAGAACACTGAAGCTTTCTTT
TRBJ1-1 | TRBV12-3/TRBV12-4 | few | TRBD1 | CASSPQDRYTEAFF | TGTGCCAGCAGTCCCCAGGACAGGTACACTGAAGCTTTCTTT
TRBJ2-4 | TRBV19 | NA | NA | CASSIGRVGGNIQYF | TGTGCCAGTAGTATCGGCAGGGTGGGAGGAAACATTCAGTACTTC
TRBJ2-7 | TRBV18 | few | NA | CASSPARVRYEQYF | TGTGCCAGCTCACCAGCCCGGGTCCGATACGAGCAGTACTTC
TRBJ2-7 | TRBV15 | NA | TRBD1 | CATSRDRVGSYEQYF | TGTGCCACCAGCAGGGACAGGGTTGGTTCCTACGAGCAGTACTTC
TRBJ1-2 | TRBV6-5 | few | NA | CASSYSTAGGGYTF | TGTGCCAGCAGTTACTCGACTGCGGGGGGTGGCTACACCTTC
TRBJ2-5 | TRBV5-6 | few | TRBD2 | CASSSTGGLETQYF | TGTGCCAGCAGCTCTACGGGGGGGCTTGAGACCCAGTACTTC
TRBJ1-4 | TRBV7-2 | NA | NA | CASSLEGGITNEKLFF | TGTGCCAGCAGCTTAGAAGGGGGGATAACTAATGAAAAACTGTTTTTT
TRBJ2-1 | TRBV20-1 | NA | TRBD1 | CSARDRGQGAGEQFF | TGCAGTGCTAGAGATAGGGGACAGGGGGCCGGTGAGCAGTTCTTC
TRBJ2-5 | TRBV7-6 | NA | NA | CASSPALGQETQYF | TGTGCCAGCAGCCCTGCCCTAGGGCAAGAGACCCAGTACTTC
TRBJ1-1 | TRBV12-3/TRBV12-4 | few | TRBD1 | CASRWTGMNTEAFF | TGTGCCAGCAGGTGGACAGGGATGAACACTGAAGCTTTCTTT
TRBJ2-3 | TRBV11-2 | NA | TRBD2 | CASSPSGLAGGGGDTQYF | TGTGCCAGCAGCCCCTCCGGACTAGCGGGGGGTGGGGGAGATACGCAGTATTTT